These T cell receptor beta chains were read from a single sample in a study of T cells after yellow fever vaccination. TCRdb reanalysed the 5' RACE reads using MiXCR and keeps one entry per CDR3 protein. This table has approximately 450,000 distinct CDR3 sequences, around 19% appearing once. This specimen consisted of PBMCs, obtained before the yellow fever booster vaccination. The source of these receptors is a man aged 18 to 29 who received the YFV17D yellow fever vaccine. Each CDR3 is given with its conserved first and last residue. The D gene is left open where the match is weak. Clone size is given for some rows only: seen once, a few or many times, or a class if the clone is expanded.

V gene,clone size,D gene,J gene,CDR3 DNA,CDR3 protein
TRBV6-6,few,TRBD2,TRBJ2-5,TGTGCCAGCAACCCAAGACTAGCGGGGACCCGGGAGACCCAGTACTTC,CASNPRLAGTRETQYF
TRBV12-3/TRBV12-4,.,.,TRBJ1-2,TGTGCCAGCAGTAGAGAAGGGGCCTATGGCTACACCTTC,CASSREGAYGYTF
TRBV5-1,.,.,TRBJ1-2,TGCGCCAGCAGCTCAGGGGTTAGCGAAATTGACTATGGCTACACCTTC,CASSSGVSEIDYGYTF
TRBV5-1,.,.,TRBJ1-1,TGCGCCAGCAGCTTGGCACGGCCCAACACTGAAGCTTTCTTT,CASSLARPNTEAFF
TRBV4-3,.,.,TRBJ1-2,TGCGCCAGCAGCCGCCGGGACGGGGGAGCGGTCTATGGCTACACCTTC,CASSRRDGGAVYGYTF
TRBV6-5,once,.,TRBJ2-1,TGTGCCAGCAGCCTGGACAAGGGAACCTACAATGAGCAGTTCTTC,CASSLDKGTYNEQFF
TRBV5-1,.,.,TRBJ1-1,TGCGCCAGCAGCTTGGAGGCAGGGGACACTGAAGCTTTCTTT,CASSLEAGDTEAFF
TRBV27,few,TRBD2,TRBJ2-3,TGTGCCAGCAGTTTTTCTAGCGGGGACGGCTTCGGTACGCAGTATTTT,CASSFSSGDGFGTQYF
TRBV7-3,.,.,TRBJ1-1,TGTGCCAGCAGCTTAACAATTGGCGGGTTCACTGAAGCTTTCTTT,CASSLTIGGFTEAFF
TRBV6-1,few,TRBD1,TRBJ2-1,TGTGCCAGCAGGGGACAGGGCGGGGTTGAGCAGTTCTTC,CASRGQGGVEQFF
TRBV7-2,few,TRBD2,TRBJ2-3,TGTGCCAGCAGTATAACTAGCGGGAGGGCAGATACGCAGTATTTT,CASSITSGRADTQYF
TRBV5-1,.,.,TRBJ1-5,TGCGCCAGCAGCTTCACAGGGTCTCGGGATCAGCCCCAGCATTTT,CASSFTGSRDQPQHF
TRBV20-1,few,TRBD2,TRBJ2-5,TGCATTGCTAGCGGGGGGACCCAAGAGACCCAGTACTTC,CIASGGTQETQYF
TRBV10-3,few,.,TRBJ1-3,TGTGCCATCAGTGAAGGCGACCTCTCTGGAAACACCATATATTTT,CAISEGDLSGNTIYF
TRBV4-3,many,.,TRBJ1-2,TGCGCCAGCAGCCAAGTTCCCCCAAACTATGGCTACACCTTC,CASSQVPPNYGYTF
TRBV7-2,few,.,TRBJ2-6,TGTGCCAGCAGCTTAACAGGGACGACTGGGGCCAACGTCCTGACTTTC,CASSLTGTTGANVLTF
TRBV5-1,few,.,TRBJ1-1,TGCGCCAGCAGTTTCTTTTCGCCCGTTGAAGCTTTCTTT,CASSFFSPVEAFF
TRBV5-1,few,TRBD1,TRBJ2-5,TGCGCCAGCAGCTTGGGACAGGGTTCGGAGACCCAGTACTTC,CASSLGQGSETQYF
TRBV6-5,few,.,TRBJ2-3,TGTGCCAGCAGAACGAAGGCTAGCGTTGAAGATACGCAGTATTTT,CASRTKASVEDTQYF
TRBV20-1,few,TRBD1,TRBJ1-3,TGCAGTGCGACGGGACAGGGGTTAGGGGGAAACACCATATATTTT,CSATGQGLGGNTIYF
TRBV7-2,few,.,TRBJ1-2,TGTGCCAGCAGCTTTGGACAGAGCTATGGCTACACCTTC,CASSFGQSYGYTF
TRBV28,.,TRBD2,TRBJ2-2,TGTGCCAGCACGGCTAATAGCGGGGGCTCCGGGGAGCTGTTTTTT,CASTANSGGSGELFF
TRBV5-1,.,TRBD1,TRBJ1-1,TGCGCCAGCAGCTTGGTACAGGGGGGGAACACTGAAGCTTTCTTT,CASSLVQGGNTEAFF
TRBV7-6,many,.,TRBJ1-5,TGTGCCAGCAGCTTGTTTCAGGGGAATAGTCAGCCCCAGCATTTT,CASSLFQGNSQPQHF
TRBV10-3,.,TRBD1,TRBJ1-2,TGTGCCATCAGTGAGTCGGTAGGGGACAGGGTAAACTATGGCTACACCTTC,CAISESVGDRVNYGYTF
TRBV5-1,.,.,TRBJ2-5,TGCGCCAGCGCCGAAGAATCAGGAGGCGGAGAGACCCAGTACTTC,CASAEESGGGETQYF
TRBV7-6,.,TRBD2,TRBJ2-1,TGTGCCAGCAGCTTAATTGGGGGGGGTGAGCAGTTCTTC,CASSLIGGGEQFF
TRBV28,few,.,TRBJ2-4,TGTGCCAGCAGGTCCACAGGAGGGGTAGCCAAAAACATTCAGTACTTC,CASRSTGGVAKNIQYF
TRBV9,.,.,TRBJ1-4,TGTGCCAGCAGCGCCCCGGGGGTTCGGGAAAAACTGTTTTTT,CASSAPGVREKLFF
TRBV6-5,.,.,TRBJ1-2,TGTGCCAGCAGTTACTCGAATTCGGATTTGCTGAGTGGCTACACCTTC,CASSYSNSDLLSGYTF
TRBV15,.,.,TRBJ1-5,TGTGCCACCAGCCTTGGAAAAATGACAGTGGGCAATCAGCCCCAGCATTTT,CATSLGKMTVGNQPQHF
TRBV5-1,many,TRBD2,TRBJ2-3,TGCGCCAGCAGCTTGGGTCCTAGCGGGGGGGCAGGGACAGATACGCAGTATTTT,CASSLGPSGGAGTDTQYF
TRBV5-5,.,.,TRBJ1-5,TGTGCCAGCAGCTTGGGCCCGGGGGGCAATCAGCCCCAGCATTTT,CASSLGPGGNQPQHF
TRBV5-6,.,TRBD2,TRBJ2-1,TGTGCCAGCAGCTTCCTCCGGACTAGCGGGGGCAATGAGCAGTTCTTC,CASSFLRTSGGNEQFF
TRBV7-6,.,.,TRBJ2-1,TGTGCCAGCAGCCCCAGGGAGTCCATACATGAGCAGTTCTTC,CASSPRESIHEQFF
TRBV4-2,.,TRBD2,TRBJ2-7,TGTGCCAGCAGCCCACAGCGGGGCGGCACTCGCGAGCAGTACTTC,CASSPQRGGTREQYF
TRBV20-1,.,.,TRBJ2-7,TGCAGTGCTAGACCGGCGGGACCCTGGAGCGAGCAGTACTTC,CSARPAGPWSEQYF
TRBV5-1,few,.,TRBJ1-1,TGCGCCAGCAGCTTGACAACGGGACAGAACACTGAAGCTTTCTTT,CASSLTTGQNTEAFF
TRBV7-2,.,TRBD1,TRBJ1-4,TGTGCCAGCAGCTTATTTGGACAGGGTGAAAAACTGTTTTTT,CASSLFGQGEKLFF
TRBV15,.,.,TRBJ2-7,TGTGCCACCAGCAGAGATCCCGGCCCCTACGAGCAGTACTTC,CATSRDPGPYEQYF
TRBV7-6,few,TRBD1,TRBJ2-1,TGTGCCAGCAGCTTAGAGTGGTCAGGGGGCTACAATGAGCAGTTCTTC,CASSLEWSGGYNEQFF
TRBV7-9,few,TRBD2,TRBJ2-1,TGTGCCAGCAGCATCGCTAGCGGGGGGGTAGGGGAGCAGTTCTTC,CASSIASGGVGEQFF
TRBV6-2/TRBV6-3,.,TRBD2,TRBJ2-3,TGTGCCAGCAGTCTCGGACTAGCGGGTTTTCGCACAGATACGCAGTATTTT,CASSLGLAGFRTDTQYF
TRBV7-9,.,TRBD1,TRBJ2-5,TGTGCCAGCAGCCAACTAACAGGGGATCAAGAGACCCAGTACTTC,CASSQLTGDQETQYF
TRBV7-8,once,.,TRBJ1-5,TGTGCCAGCAGAACTGGGGGCAGCGACAATCAGCCCCAGCATTTT,CASRTGGSDNQPQHF
TRBV7-8,once,.,TRBJ2-2,TGTGCCAGCAGCTTGAGGGTCGGAACCGGGGAGCTGTTTTTT,CASSLRVGTGELFF
TRBV5-1,few,.,TRBJ2-3,TGCGCCAGCAGCTTGGAGGCGGGTCGGGGACCAGTACCACGGCCAGATACGCAGTATTTT,CASSLEAGRGPVPRPDTQYF
TRBV5-1,.,.,TRBJ1-4,TGCGCCAGCAGCTTGGACGGAGTTAATGAAAAACTGTTTTTT,CASSLDGVNEKLFF
TRBV6-6,.,.,TRBJ2-3,TGTGCCAGCAGTTACGGTAGGGGGAAGAAAGATACGCAGTATTTT,CASSYGRGKKDTQYF